Below are 32 T cell receptor beta chains sequenced from a single sample in a study of cytotoxic CD8 clonotypes in ibrutinib-treated CLL. Sequenced by immunoSEQ multiplex PCR; TCRdb stores in-frame clones only, minus some. Here the sample spans tens of thousands of clones, about three quarters being singletons. The material sequenced was PBMCs, taken after 24 months of ibrutinib treatment. These receptors all stem from a human donor with chronic lymphocytic leukemia.

This sequence joins TRBV2 and TRBJ1-1; 10 bases map to TRBD1. Trimming cost V 6 bases and J 1 base; bases outside gene matches: 2. Germline CDR1 is SNHLY and CDR2 is FYNNEI. The CDR3 is 14 residues long. The CDR3 DNA sequence: TGTGCCAGCAGGGGACAGGGGAGGAACACTGAAGCTTTCTTT. It translates to CASRGQGRNTEAFF.

This clone has at least ten counts. The rearrangement links TRBV27 to TRBJ1-5; D is uncertain. The CDR3 length is 14 residues. Germline V gene lookup returns CDR1 MNHEY and CDR2 SMNVEV (reference sequence). Deletions cut 7 bases from V and 2 bases from J, with 12 bases between. The CDR3 here is CASNPGMGNQPQHF. DNA of the CDR3: TGTGCCAGCAATCCCGGGATGGGCAATCAGCCCCAGCATTTT.

This sequence joins TRBV9 and TRBJ2-2, with 9 bases that match TRBD1. Germline CDR1 SGDLS, CDR2 YYNGEE. The V gene end was trimmed by 6 bases and the J gene end by 4 bases; junction bases not matched to a gene: 7. This CDR3 region has 15 residues. For the CDR3, the DNA is TGTGCCAGCAACAGGGGGCCCCGGGCCACCGGGGAGCTGTTTTTT. Its protein is CASNRGPRATGELFF.

V usage is TRBV6-1 and J usage is TRBJ2-5, with 7 nucleotides matching TRBD1. CDR1 is MNHNS and CDR2 is SASEGT in the germline V gene. This CDR3 is 14 amino acids long. V lost 4 bases and J lost 4; bases outside the gene matches: 6. The CDR3 sequence is CASSGQGRGETQYF. CDR3 coding DNA: TGTGCCAGCAGTGGACAGGGTCGAGGAGAGACCCAGTACTTC.

The chain joins TRBV15 to TRBJ2-7, with D perhaps matching TRBD1 (6 bases). V was pared by 3 bases and J by 1 base, with 7 bases between. The CDR3 spans 13 residues. Germline V gene data show CDR1 as LNHNV and CDR2 as YYDKDF (reference sequence). This chain's CDR3 is CATSSGQSYEQYF. CDR3 nucleotide sequence: TGTGCCACCAGCAGTGGACAGTCCTACGAGCAGTACTTC.

V and J are TRBV7-3 and TRBJ2-1, with TRBD2 identical over 8 bases. In germline, CDR1 is SGHTA, CDR2 FQGTGA. The CDR3 totals 16 residues. The trim removed 1 base at V and 0 bases at J, leaving 2 bases unmatched. The CDR3 protein is CASSLNSGGSYNEQFF. In DNA, the CDR3 is TGTGCCAGCAGCTTAAACAGCGGGGGCTCCTACAATGAGCAGTTCTTC.

This clone has a handful of counts. The J gene is TRBJ2-5, the V gene TRBV6-5; TRBD1 matches 8 bases. V shed 6 bases, J shed 3 bases, and the junction held 6 bases outside the gene matches. This CDR3 has 14 residues. Per germline, CDR1 MNHEY and CDR2 SVGAGI. The CDR3 reads CASRPPGQEETQYF. Written as DNA, the CDR3 is TGTGCCAGCAGACCTCCGGGACAGGAAGAGACCCAGTACTTC.

The chain uses TRBV28 and TRBJ1-5; D gene unclear. Germline loops: CDR1 MDHEN, CDR2 SYDVKM. V was pared by 7 bases and J by 6 bases, with 19 bases between. This CDR3 contains 15 residues. The CDR3: CASNLLRAGIQPQHF. DNA of the CDR3: TGTGCCAGCAATCTACTTCGGGCAGGCATTCAGCCCCAGCATTTT.

This clone was seen more than once but under ten times. The CDR3, as DNA: TGTGCCAGCAAACCGGGGCGGGTTCGGGAGCAGTACTTC. Translation gives CASKPGRVREQYF. The chain has TRBV28 and TRBJ2-7; D may be TRBD1 or TRBD2 (5 bases each). The CDR3 is 13 residues long. Germline assignment: CDR1 MDHEN and CDR2 SYDVKM. V was trimmed by 7 bases and J by 7 bases, leaving 17 bases between them.

The chain carries TRBV28 and TRBJ2-3; D could derive from TRBD1 or TRBD2 (6 bases each). Germline V gene lookup returns CDR1 MDHEN and CDR2 SYDVKM. There are 13 residues in the CDR3. Trimming took 11 bases from V and 1 from J, leaving 13 bases between them. The chain's CDR3 is CASRGHGTDTQYF. CDR3 DNA sequence: TGTGCCTCCCGGGGGCATGGCACAGATACGCAGTATTTT.

The chain recombines TRBV27 with TRBJ1-3; no clear D. Germline CDR1 and CDR2: MNHEY and SMNVEV (reference sequence). The CDR3 is 13 amino acids. V gave up 2 bases and J gave up 4 bases, with 6 bases separating them. DNA of the CDR3: TGTGCCAGCAGTTTACGAGACGGAAACACCATATATTTT. As protein: CASSLRDGNTIYF.

This rearrangement joins TRBV2 to TRBJ2-1; 7 bases are a match to TRBD1. Germline V gene lookup returns CDR1 SNHLY and CDR2 FYNNEI. The CDR3 spans 15 residues. The V and J ends lost 6 bases and 3 bases, in that order; junction bases with no gene match: 8. CDR3 in amino acids: CASRENRGNYNEQFF. CDR3 nucleotide sequence: TGTGCCAGCAGGGAAAACAGGGGAAACTACAATGAGCAGTTCTTC. The whole variable domain, remainder taken from reference TRBV2 and TRBJ2-1, is EPEVTQTPSHQVTQMGQEVILRCVPISNHLYFYWYRQILGQKVEFLVSFYNNEISEKSEIFDDQFSVERPDGSNFTLKIRSTKLEDSAMYFCASRENRGNYNEQFFGPGTRLTVL.

V and J are TRBV18 and TRBJ2-7; D might be TRBD1 (5 bases). The germline V and J ends were trimmed by 3 bases and 2 bases, with 17 bases remaining between them. The CDR3 is made up of 16 amino acids. Germline V CDR1 and CDR2: KGHSH, LQKENI. The CDR3 spells CASSPIPGQGPYEQYF. CDR3 nucleotide sequence: TGTGCCAGCTCACCTATCCCCGGGCAGGGCCCCTACGAGCAGTACTTC.

This sequence joins TRBV2 and TRBJ2-7; weak D call: TRBD2 (7 bases). The germline gives CDR1 SNHLY, CDR2 FYNNEI. V was cut by 6 bases and J by 0 bases, with 15 bases left in between. The CDR3 spans 15 residues. The CDR3 coding sequence is TGTGCCAGCAGCCAAGGGGGGGGCTTCTCCTACGAGCAGTACTTC. Its protein product is CASSQGGGFSYEQYF.

This rearrangement joins TRBV21-1 to TRBJ2-4; TRBD1, as called in the table, went unchecked against the DNA. TRBV21-1 is annotated as a pseudogene. This CDR3 spans 17 amino acids. CDR3: CASSTLGQKLAKNIQYF. The DNA for the CDR3 is TGTGCCAGCAGCACCCTTGGACAGAAACTAGCCAAAAACATTCAGTACTTC.

This chain joins TRBV29-1 and TRBJ2-1; no definite D call. The CDR3 consists of 11 residues. The germline gives CDR1 SQVTM, CDR2 ANQGSEA. V lost 1 base, J lost 4 bases, and 2 bases lay in between. The CDR3 loop reads CSVEGYNEQFF. CDR3 sequence (DNA): TGCAGCGTTGAAGGTTACAATGAGCAGTTCTTC.

A single count supports this clone. The genes are TRBV29-1 and TRBJ2-7; D may be TRBD1 (6 bases). Germline V CDR1 and CDR2: SQVTM, ANQGSEA. V was clipped by 0 bases and J by 5 bases, with 17 bases between them. The CDR3 loop spans 15 amino acids. The CDR3 region has the DNA TGCAGCGTTGAAGATCTTTCAGGGGAATCCAACGAGCAGTACTTC. It is translated as CSVEDLSGESNEQYF.

The sample holds a few counts of this clone. This rearrangement joins TRBV5-6 to TRBJ2-1; D is uncertain. The V and J ends lost 1 base and 4 bases respectively, with 3 bases between them. The CDR3 sequence is 12 residues long. Germline CDR1 is SGHDT and CDR2 is YYEEEE. In nucleotides, the CDR3 is TGTGCCAGCAGCTTGTTTTACAATGAGCAGTTCTTC. It is translated as CASSLFYNEQFF.

The chain joins TRBV29-1 to TRBJ2-5, with TRBD2 identical over 7 bases. V dropped 2 bases and J dropped 5; count of bases not matched to a gene: 5. The CDR3 extends over 13 amino acids. In germline, CDR1 is SQVTM, CDR2 ANQGSEA. The CDR3 loop reads CSVESGGYETQYF. The CDR3 DNA follows: TGCAGCGTTGAATCCGGGGGGTACGAGACCCAGTACTTC.

Ten or more counts support this clone. As DNA, the CDR3 is TGTGCCAGCGATATGGGGACAGCTAACAATGAGCAGTTCTTC. Translating gives CASDMGTANNEQFF. This chain links TRBV6-6 with TRBJ2-1; 7 bases fit TRBD1. J was trimmed by 5 bases and V by 8 bases; bases with no gene match: 9. The CDR3 runs 14 residues. The germline V gene encodes CDR1 MNHNY and CDR2 SVGAGI (reference sequence).

The genes are TRBV2 and TRBJ1-4; D gene unclear. Trimming took off 3 bases at V and 4 bases at J, with 6 bases between the two ends. Germline V gene data show CDR1 as SNHLY and CDR2 as FYNNEI. CDR3 length: 13 residues. CDR3 DNA sequence: TGTGCCAGCAGTGACGGTCTTAATGAAAAACTGTTTTTT. Protein product: CASSDGLNEKLFF.

The chain carries TRBV6-6 and TRBJ2-5; D perhaps matches TRBD1 (6 bases). V lost 7 bases, J lost 4 bases, and 10 bases lay in between. Per germline, CDR1 MNHNY and CDR2 SVGAGI (reference sequence). There are 12 residues in the CDR3. DNA of the CDR3: TGTGCCAGCATGGGGGCAGGAGAGACCCAGTACTTC. Its protein is CASMGAGETQYF.

The chain recombines TRBV11-2 with TRBJ2-7; D is uncertain. Germline lookup yields CDR1 SGHAT and CDR2 FQNNGV. V shed 1 base and J shed 6 bases, with 7 bases lying between them. The CDR3 extends over 12 amino acids. The CDR3 coding sequence is TGTGCCAGCAGCTTAGGAGGTCTCGAGCAGTACTTC. Protein sequence: CASSLGGLEQYF.

This clone was seen a few times. This chain connects TRBV11-2 to TRBJ1-6; D unclear. Trimming left V 4 bases short and J 8 bases short, with 12 bases between. The germline gives CDR1 SGHAT, CDR2 FQNNGV. The length of the CDR3 is 14 residues. The CDR3 here is CASSSSWGDSPLHF. The CDR3 bases are TGTGCCAGCAGCTCTAGCTGGGGTGATTCACCCCTCCACTTT.

In this sample, this clone turned up a few times. V usage is TRBV29-1 and J usage is TRBJ2-1, with unresolved D. The CDR3 sequence is 12 residues long. Germline V gene data show CDR1 as SQVTM and CDR2 as ANQGSEA. V was shortened by 4 bases and J by 7 bases, with 11 bases between the two germline ends. The CDR3 DNA reads as TGCAGCGTTGGACCTCTAGGGAATGAGCAGTTCTTC. Its translation: CSVGPLGNEQFF.

This clone was detected only a few times. The chain carries TRBV28 and TRBJ2-7, with 8 bases aligning to TRBD2. Trimming cost V 5 bases and J 4 bases; bases outside gene matches: 7. This CDR3 contains 14 residues. CDR1 is MDHEN and CDR2 is SYDVKM in the germline V gene. The DNA of the CDR3 is TGTGCCAGCAGTCCGATCGCTAGCGGGTACGAGCAGTACTTC. The encoded protein is CASSPIASGYEQYF.

In regard to this clone: The sample holds other DNA sequences that translate to the same CDR3. The chain recombines TRBV19 with TRBJ1-2, with D perhaps matching TRBD1 (5 bases). This CDR3 contains 13 residues. The V gene lost 3 bases and the J gene lost 2 bases, with 7 bases spanning the gap. Per germline, CDR1 LNHDA and CDR2 SQIVND (reference sequence). In DNA, the CDR3 is TGTGCCAGTAGTATGGGGGGGAACTATGGCTACACCTTC. As protein: CASSMGGNYGYTF. The full variable domain, in which reference TRBV19 and TRBJ1-2 provide the parts outside the CDR3, is DGGITQSPKYLFRKEGQNVTLSCEQNLNHDAMYWYRQDPGQGLRLIYYSQIVNDFQKGDIAEGYSVSREKKESFPLTVTSAQKNPTAFYLCASSMGGNYGYTFGSGTRLTVV.

The gene calls are TRBV7-9 and TRBJ1-1; D unclear. The CDR3 sequence is 14 residues long. Per the germline V gene, CDR1 is SEHNR and CDR2 is FQNEAQ (reference sequence). The V and J ends lost 5 bases and 1 base respectively, with 11 bases between them. CDR3 residues: CASSAYGGNTEAFF. CDR3 sequence (DNA): TGTGCCAGCAGCGCCTACGGAGGGAACACTGAAGCTTTCTTT.

The rearrangement links TRBV2 to TRBJ1-6, with TRBD1 matching 7 bases. This CDR3 region has 15 residues. The junction had 17 bases not matched to a gene; V was cut back by 6 bases and J by 15 bases. The germline CDR1 and CDR2 sequences are SNHLY and FYNNEI. The CDR3 loop is CASSTTGTGYWVLHF. Here the CDR3 DNA reads TGTGCCAGCAGCACGACAGGGACGGGTTATTGGGTCCTCCACTTT.

This clone was seen at least ten times. This chain links TRBV29-1 with TRBJ1-2; a weak D match, TRBD1 (5 bases). The germline V and J ends were trimmed by 7 bases and 7 bases, with 16 bases remaining between them. The germline V gene has CDR1 SQVTM and CDR2 ANQGSEA. This CDR3 spans 12 amino acids. The CDR3 is CSARKGVGGYTF. The CDR3 coding sequence is TGCAGCGCCCGAAAAGGGGTGGGTGGCTACACCTTC.

The rearrangement joins TRBV28 to TRBJ2-7; D remains ambiguous. CDR1 and CDR2 (germline): MDHEN, SYDVKM. This CDR3 region has 14 residues. The V end lost 6 bases, the J end lost 2 bases, and 14 bases lay between the germline ends. This chain's CDR3 is CASRLRGLAYEQYF. DNA of the CDR3: TGTGCCAGCAGGCTAAGAGGCCTCGCCTACGAGCAGTACTTC. The variable domain in full, completed from reference TRBV28 and TRBJ2-7, reads DVKVTQSSRYLVKRTGEKVFLECVQDMDHENMFWYRQDPGLGLRLIYFSYDVKMKEKGDIPEGYSVSREKKERFSLILESASTNQTSMYLCASRLRGLAYEQYFGPGTRLTVT.

The chain has TRBV12-5 and TRBJ2-7, with D possibly being TRBD1 (5 bases). Looked up from germline, CDR1 is LGHNT and CDR2 is FRNRAP. The CDR3 is made up of 16 amino acids. Trimming shortened V by 1 base and J by 1 base, and 14 bases separated the two germline ends. CDR3 protein: CASGLGRDLGSYEQYF. DNA for the CDR3: TGTGCTAGTGGTTTGGGCAGGGATTTGGGTTCCTACGAGCAGTACTTC.